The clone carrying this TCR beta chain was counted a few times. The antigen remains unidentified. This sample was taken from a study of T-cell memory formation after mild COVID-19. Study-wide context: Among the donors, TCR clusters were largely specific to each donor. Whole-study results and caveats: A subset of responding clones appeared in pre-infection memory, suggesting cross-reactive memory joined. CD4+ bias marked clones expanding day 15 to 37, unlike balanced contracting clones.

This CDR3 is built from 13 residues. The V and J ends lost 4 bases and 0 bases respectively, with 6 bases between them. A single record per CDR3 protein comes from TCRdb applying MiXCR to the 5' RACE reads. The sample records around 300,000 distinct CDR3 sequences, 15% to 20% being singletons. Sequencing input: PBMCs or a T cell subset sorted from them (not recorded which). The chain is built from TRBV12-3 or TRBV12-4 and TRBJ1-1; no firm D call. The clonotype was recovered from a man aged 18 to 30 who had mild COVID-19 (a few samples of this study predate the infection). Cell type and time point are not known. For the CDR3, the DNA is TGTGCCAGCAGTTACAGCCTGAACACTGAAGCTTTCTTT. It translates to CASSYSLNTEAFF.